The clone carrying this T cell receptor (beta chain) was seen once. The data were taken from a study of neoadjuvant anti-PD-1 for oral cavity cancer. As for the study in general: Patients without progression received a fourth nivolumab dose around day 43, then surgical resection on days 50-56.

TCRdb's copy holds only in-frame clones and misses some; the assay was immunoSEQ multiplex PCR. This table has roughly 14,000 clones, around 71% appearing once. Germline assignment: CDR1 SEHNR and CDR2 FQNEAQ (reference sequence). The CDR3 runs to 13 residues. The V end was cut by 4 bases, the J end by 8 bases, with 14 bases between. Stated time point: after neoadjuvant nivolumab, at surgical resection. The clonotype originates from a person aged 35-79 years with oral cavity squamous cell carcinoma. The J gene is TRBJ1-2, the V gene TRBV7-9; D might be TRBD1 (6 bases). The input for sequencing was PBMCs, taken after nivolumab (anti-PD-1) treatment. The CDR3 here is CASSSPGDRGYTF. CDR3 sequence (DNA): TGTGCCAGCAGCTCGCCAGGGGATCGCGGCTACACCTTC.